Listed here are 21 T cell receptor beta chains from one sample, sequenced in a study of blood T cells in healthy people across ages. PCR was performed a second time for 7 to 11 cycles using a sample-barcoded 5' primer and a J-beta primer mix. TCRdb reprocessed the 5' RACE reads via MiXCR and lists one record per CDR3 protein. The table lists about 1.8 million distinct CDR3 sequences, 49% of them singletons, with roughly 2.1% in the top ten. Source material: blood. The receptors originated from a woman aged 40 to 50 in good health.

V gene TRBV6-4 combines with J gene TRBJ2-3, with TRBD2 matching 14 bases. V trimming: 4 bases; J trimming: 6 bases; junction bases outside the gene matches: 9. CDR3 length equals 17 residues. Per germline, CDR1 MRHNA and CDR2 SNTAGT. For the CDR3, the DNA is TGTGCCAGCAGTGCGGGGACTAGCGGGGGATCCAGGGATACGCAGTATTTT. It specifies CASSAGTSGGSRDTQYF.

This clonotype was seen only a few times. V gene TRBV18 combines with J gene TRBJ2-6; D is unclear. V lost 2 bases, J lost 0 bases, and 11 bases lay in between. The CDR3 is 17 amino acids. Germline V gene sequence: CDR1 KGHSH, CDR2 LQKENI. The CDR3 spells CASSPIAGLSGANVLTF. The CDR3 nucleotides are TGTGCCAGCTCACCAATCGCAGGCCTCTCTGGGGCCAACGTCCTGACTTTC.

The chain links TRBV29-1 to TRBJ2-1, with 7 nucleotides matching TRBD1. The germline gives CDR1 SQVTM, CDR2 ANQGSEA. The CDR3 is 17 residues long. The trim removed 3 bases at V and 1 base at J, leaving 12 bases unmatched. CDR3 nucleotide sequence: TGCAGCGTTGAGGGGAGTGACAGGGAACGATCCTACAATGAGCAGTTCTTC. Its protein product is CSVEGSDRERSYNEQFF.

V and J are TRBV28 and TRBJ2-7, with 10 bases fitting TRBD1. Trimming took 5 bases from V and 6 from J; bases not matched to a gene: 10. This CDR3 spans 15 amino acids. Looked up from germline, CDR1 is MDHEN and CDR2 is SYDVKM. CDR3 residues: CASSPATGGSSEQYF. The CDR3 bases are TGTGCCAGCAGTCCTGCGACAGGGGGCTCGAGCGAGCAGTACTTC.

The chain is built from TRBV6-1 and TRBJ2-1, with D possibly matching TRBD1 (5 bases). CDR3 size: 12 residues. Looked up from germline, CDR1 is MNHNS and CDR2 is SASEGT. V lost 7 bases and J 6 bases, leaving 10 bases between the germline ends. The CDR3 bases are TGTGCCAGCATGGTAGGGGTCAATGAGCAGTTCTTC. Its protein is CASMVGVNEQFF.

Ten or more counts support this clonotype. The chain is built from TRBV4-2 and TRBJ2-5, with TRBD2 identical over 7 bases. This CDR3 region has 16 residues. CDR1 and CDR2 from the germline V gene are LGHNA and YNFKEQ. Germline trimming cut 0 bases from V and 3 bases from J; bases unmatched to any gene: 7. The CDR3 DNA follows: TGTGCCAGCAGCCAAGACAGGGAGGGAGAGGAAGAGACCCAGTACTTC. Translated, it gives CASSQDREGEEETQYF.

The CDR3 protein is CSAKGQVFSYNEQFF. The DNA of the CDR3 is TGCAGTGCAAAGGGACAGGTCTTCTCCTACAATGAGCAGTTCTTC. The rearrangement joins TRBV20-1 to TRBJ2-1; TRBD1 matches 8 bases. Trimming took 6 bases from V and 0 from J; bases not matched to a gene: 7. The CDR3 has 15 amino acids. CDR1 DFQATT and CDR2 SNEGSKA come from the germline V gene (reference sequence).

The table lists this clonotype with a few counts. The rearrangement joins TRBV6-5 to TRBJ2-1; 8 nucleotides align to TRBD1. Germline lookup yields CDR1 MNHEY and CDR2 SVGAGI. The CDR3 consists of 15 residues. Trimming at V came to 7 bases and at J to 3 bases, leaving 8 bases not matched to a gene. CDR3 DNA sequence: TGTGCCAGCACCCCCGGGACAGGAGACTACAATGAGCAGTTCTTC. Its translation: CASTPGTGDYNEQFF.

The rearrangement joins TRBV20-1 to TRBJ2-7; D might be TRBD1 (6 bases). Germline V lookup: CDR1 DFQATT, CDR2 SNEGSKA (reference sequence). This CDR3 has 17 residues. The germline V and J ends were trimmed by 7 bases and 2 bases, with 27 bases remaining between them. The DNA for the CDR3 is TGCAGTGTTAGTAGGGGCCGCGGCAGCCCAGGGGCCTACGAGCAGTACTTC. This encodes CSVSRGRGSPGAYEQYF.

V gene TRBV7-2 combines with J gene TRBJ1-2, with TRBD1 matching over 8 bases. Trimming cost V 8 bases and J 8 bases; bases outside gene matches: 16. In germline, CDR1 is SGHTA, CDR2 FQGNSA. The CDR3 runs 15 residues. DNA of the CDR3: TGTGCCAGCGCCTTCGCCCAGGGGGCGGTAAGCGGCTACACCTTC. It specifies CASAFAQGAVSGYTF.

V usage is TRBV28 and J usage is TRBJ1-5, with TRBD1 matching 9 bases. Germline values: CDR1 MDHEN, CDR2 SYDVKM. Unmatched junction bases numbered 6, after V lost 7 bases and J lost 5 bases. The CDR3 has 14 amino acids. The DNA of the CDR3 is TGTGCCAGCAATCCGGGACAGGGTCATCAGCCCCAGCATTTT. This translates into CASNPGQGHQPQHF.

In its sample, this clonotype was seen a few times. The rearrangement joins TRBV7-9 to TRBJ1-2; D unresolved. CDR3 length: 16 amino acids. Trimming shortened V by 1 base and J by 2 bases, and 14 bases separated the two germline ends. Looked up from germline, CDR1 is SEHNR and CDR2 is FQNEAQ (reference sequence). The CDR3 region has the DNA TGTGCCAGCAGCTTAGTGGCGGGGTTGAAGAACTATGGCTACACCTTC. Protein product: CASSLVAGLKNYGYTF.

The rearrangement links TRBV7-8 to TRBJ2-1; 8 bases are a match to TRBD2. The CDR3 consists of 15 residues. CDR1 is SGHVS, CDR2 FQNEAQ, per germline. J was trimmed by 3 bases and V by 3 bases; bases with no gene match: 4. For the CDR3, the DNA is TGTGCCAGCAGCTTGTCGGGACTAGACTACAATGAGCAGTTCTTC. This sequence encodes CASSLSGLDYNEQFF.

The sample holds a few counts of this clonotype. The CDR3 loop is CSAQPYRAKNIQYF. The DNA of the CDR3 is TGCAGTGCCCAACCTTACAGAGCCAAAAACATTCAGTACTTC. The J gene is TRBJ2-4, the V gene TRBV20-1; D is unclear. This CDR3 comprises 14 residues. V was cut by 6 bases and J by 0 bases, with 12 bases left in between. Germline V gene lookup returns CDR1 DFQATT and CDR2 SNEGSKA (reference sequence).

The chain combines TRBV20-1 with TRBJ2-7; possibly TRBD1 for D (5 bases). Between the trimmed V and J ends, which lost 3 bases and 6 bases, there was a span of 12 bases. From germline, CDR1 is DFQATT and CDR2 SNEGSKA (reference sequence). The CDR3 sequence is 12 residues long. The CDR3: CSARQGYGEQYF. Here the CDR3 DNA reads TGCAGTGCTAGGCAGGGTTATGGCGAGCAGTACTTC.

A note on this clonotype: The junction departs from the called germline gene at one end, perhaps through a read error. V and J are TRBV7-9 and TRBJ2-1; D gene uncertain. The CDR3 extends over 17 amino acids. Germline CDR1 reads SEHNR; CDR2 reads FQNEAQ (reference sequence). The CDR3 spells CACSSESSIEIDNEQFF. DNA for the CDR3: TGTGCCTGCAGCTCCGAGTCGTCGATAGAGATTGACAATGAGCAGTTCTTC.

The table lists this clonotype with a few counts. This chain connects TRBV12-3 or TRBV12-4 to TRBJ2-7, with TRBD2 as a possible D gene (6 bases). The J call may be mistaken, given a closer DNA end match to TRBJ2-5. This CDR3 has 14 amino acids. The DNA of the CDR3 is TGTGCCAGCAGAAAGACGGGGGATCCCGAGACCCAGTACTTC. Amino acid sequence: CASRKTGDPETQYF.

This clonotype was recorded a few times. V usage is TRBV29-1 and J usage is TRBJ2-3; D ambiguous. V lost 5 bases to trimming and J lost 4 bases, with 10 bases between them. The germline gives CDR1 SQVTM, CDR2 ANQGSEA. This CDR3 has 12 residues. CDR3 sequence: CSVTRGADTQYF. The CDR3 DNA follows: TGCAGCGTTACACGTGGCGCAGATACGCAGTATTTT.

The rearrangement links TRBV10-3 to TRBJ2-3, with TRBD1 identical over 7 bases. The germline V gene encodes CDR1 ENHRY and CDR2 SYGVKD. There are 13 residues in the CDR3. J was trimmed by 3 bases and V by 8 bases; bases with no gene match: 5. CDR3 DNA: TGTGCCATCGGGGGACAGCCAACAGATACGCAGTATTTT. The encoded protein is CAIGGQPTDTQYF.

There are many counts of this clonotype. V gene TRBV27 combines with J gene TRBJ2-5; 8 bases are shared with TRBD2. The germline V gene encodes CDR1 MNHEY and CDR2 SMNVEV (reference sequence). The CDR3 spans 16 residues. Losses at the gene ends were 5 bases for V and 3 bases for J; bases not matched to a gene: 11. CDR3 residues: CASSPLQRGQKETQYF. The CDR3 DNA follows: TGTGCCAGCAGTCCCCTCCAGCGGGGGCAAAAAGAGACCCAGTACTTC.

This clonotype was observed a few times. This sequence joins TRBV5-6 and TRBJ2-1; 8 positions agree with TRBD1. The germline V gene encodes CDR1 SGHDT and CDR2 YYEEEE. Germline trimming cut 2 bases from V and 7 bases from J; bases unmatched to any gene: 5. There are 14 residues in the CDR3. In DNA form, the CDR3 reads TGTGCCAGCAGCTTTGAGACAGGGGTGAATGAGCAGTTCTTC. As protein: CASSFETGVNEQFF.